The 25 T cell receptor beta chains presented below share a single source sample, sequenced in a study of control samples from healthy donors and cancer patients. Data came from immunoSEQ multiplex PCR; TCRdb stores just in-frame clones and leaves some out. The repertoire consists of around 100,000 clones, with more than 85% occurring once and the leading ten covering about 18%. The material sequenced was PBMCs. Source of these receptors: a man aged 55 to 69 with lung cancer.

This clone was seen more than once but under ten times. The chain has TRBV7-8 and TRBJ1-1; D gene uncertain. Trimming took 1 base from V and 7 from J, leaving 10 bases between them. This CDR3 has 13 amino acids. Per germline, CDR1 SGHVS and CDR2 FQNEAQ. CDR3 coding DNA: TGTGCCAGCAGCTTAGGGGGTCTTGGTGAAGCTTTCTTT. This sequence encodes CASSLGGLGEAFF.

This chain joins TRBV4-2 and TRBJ2-5; 7 bases agree with TRBD1. V gave up 0 bases and J gave up 5 bases; unmatched junction bases: 6. The germline gives CDR1 LGHNA, CDR2 YNFKEQ. The CDR3 spans 15 residues. CDR3 in DNA: TGTGCCAGCAGCCAAGATAGGGGGCCCGGGGAGACCCAGTACTTC. It specifies CASSQDRGPGETQYF.

The J gene is TRBJ2-2, the V gene TRBV2; D is possibly TRBD1 (5 bases). CDR1 is SNHLY, CDR2 FYNNEI, per germline. The CDR3 totals 15 residues. Trimming removed 8 bases from V and 5 bases from J, with 18 bases in between. CDR3 DNA: TGTGCCAGCTCCCCCCAGGGTCAAATTACCGGGGAGCTGTTTTTT. This encodes CASSPQGQITGELFF. Looking up the rest from reference TRBV2 and TRBJ2-2 gives the full variable domain: EPEVTQTPSHQVTQMGQEVILRCVPISNHLYFYWYRQILGQKVEFLVSFYNNEISEKSEIFDDQFSVERPDGSNFTLKIRSTKLEDSAMYFCASSPQGQITGELFFGEGSRLTVL.

Written as DNA, the CDR3 is TGTGCCAGCAGTCGACAGGGTTCCAACACAGATACGCAGTATTTT. Protein sequence: CASSRQGSNTDTQYF. V and J are TRBV2 and TRBJ2-3, with 7 bases aligning to TRBD1. Germline-derived CDR1 and CDR2 are SNHLY and FYNNEI. The CDR3 is 15 residues long. The V segment lost 5 bases and the J segment 2 bases; nucleotides outside the gene matches: 7.

This sequence joins TRBV6-2 or TRBV6-3 and TRBJ2-3, with D perhaps matching TRBD1 or TRBD2 (6 bases each). The CDR3 is made up of 17 amino acids. Germline CDR1 MNHEY, CDR2 SVGEGT. Trimming left V 3 bases short and J 7 bases short, with 23 bases between. The CDR3 DNA sequence: TGTGCCAGCAGTTATAGGGGGGACACGGCTCATCGGAATACGCAGTATTTT. It translates to CASSYRGDTAHRNTQYF.

This chain uses TRBV7-9 with TRBJ2-3, with TRBD2 matching over 11 bases. CDR1 and CDR2 from the germline V gene are SEHNR and FQNEAQ (reference sequence). V was clipped by 3 bases and J by 3 bases; unmatched bases: 8. The CDR3 runs to 17 residues. The CDR3 sequence: CASSFLPSGGSTDTQYF. CDR3 DNA sequence: TGTGCCAGCAGCTTTCTGCCTAGCGGGGGGTCGACAGATACGCAGTATTTT.

The chain carries TRBV18 and TRBJ1-1; D remains ambiguous. This CDR3 spans 15 amino acids. V lost 4 bases and J lost 1, with 13 bases in between. The V gene's germline CDR1 is KGHSH and CDR2 LQKENI. The CDR3 is CASSLNFDTNTEAFF. DNA for the CDR3: TGTGCCAGCTCACTGAACTTCGACACGAACACTGAAGCTTTCTTT.

This chain joins TRBV11-2 and TRBJ2-1, with D possibly matching TRBD2 (5 bases). Germline V gene data show CDR1 as SGHAT and CDR2 as FQNNGV. The CDR3 consists of 13 residues. V lost 1 base and J 9 bases, leaving 10 bases between the germline ends. The CDR3 sequence is CASSLVKGSEQFF. DNA of the CDR3: TGTGCCAGCAGCTTAGTCAAAGGGAGTGAGCAGTTCTTC.

The chain recombines TRBV24-1 with TRBJ2-1; D is unresolved. This CDR3 comprises 15 residues. Per the germline V gene, CDR1 is KGHDR and CDR2 is SFDVKD. V was pared by 3 bases and J by 6 bases, with 14 bases between. CDR3 loop: CATSDPGPNGNEQFF. The CDR3 DNA is TGTGCCACCAGTGATCCGGGCCCTAACGGCAATGAGCAGTTCTTC.

The V and J genes are TRBV24-1 and TRBJ2-1; D unclear. The CDR3 is 12 residues long. CDR1 and CDR2 from the germline V gene are KGHDR and SFDVKD. With 4 bases removed from V and 10 bases from J, the gap between germline ends came to 10 bases. CDR3 sequence reads: CATSERPPEQFF. CDR3 sequence (DNA): TGTGCCACCAGTGAGAGGCCTCCCGAGCAGTTCTTC.

V and J are TRBV11-3 and TRBJ1-5; D uncertain. The germline gives CDR1 SGHNT, CDR2 YENEEA. There are 12 residues in the CDR3. V shed 3 bases and J shed 5 bases, with 5 bases lying between them. In nucleotides, the CDR3 is TGTGCCAGCAGCTTGAAGGATCAGCCCCAGCATTTT. It specifies CASSLKDQPQHF. Variable domain in full (rest from reference TRBV11-3 and TRBJ1-5): EAGVVQSPRYKIIEKKQPVAFWCNPISGHNTLYWYLQNLGQGPELLIRYENEEAVDDSQLPKDRFSAERLKGVDSTLKIQPAELGDSAVYLCASSLKDQPQHFGDGTRLSIL.

The chain couples TRBV18 to TRBJ1-5; TRBD1 aligns across 8 bases. Germline CDR1 and CDR2: KGHSH and LQKENI. The CDR3 spans 15 residues. The junction had 7 bases not matched to a gene; V was cut back by 4 bases and J by 5 bases. In nucleotides, the CDR3 is TGTGCCAGCTCACTTTGGACAGGGAAAGATCAGCCCCAGCATTTT. This codes for CASSLWTGKDQPQHF.

J is TRBJ2-1 and V is TRBV29-1, with unresolved D. The CDR3 spans 17 residues. Trimming removed 2 bases at V and 0 bases at J, with 17 bases between. From germline, CDR1 is SQVTM and CDR2 ANQGSEA. CDR3 sequence reads: CSVENPLGSSSYNEQFF. The CDR3 DNA is TGCAGCGTTGAAAACCCCTTAGGGTCGAGCTCCTACAATGAGCAGTTCTTC.

The chain recombines TRBV5-1 with TRBJ2-1, with 8 nucleotides matching TRBD1. With 0 bases clipped from V and 7 bases from J, the junction kept 9 bases outside the gene matches. The CDR3 runs 16 residues. Germline CDR1 and CDR2: SGHRS and YFSETQ. The CDR3 nucleotides are TGCGCCAGCAGCTTGGTTGTTGGACAGGGAGTGAATGAGCAGTTCTTC. Its protein product is CASSLVVGQGVNEQFF.

The V gene is TRBV3-1 (or the pseudogene TRBV3-2), the J gene TRBJ1-4; no firm D call. The CDR3 loop spans 13 amino acids. V lost 8 bases and J lost 10, with 17 bases in between. CDR1 is LGHDT and CDR2 is YNNKEL in the germline V gene (reference sequence). The CDR3 loop reads CASSPYSSGKLFF. CDR3 nucleotides: TGTGCCAGCTCCCCTTATTCATCGGGAAAACTGTTTTTT.

This sequence joins TRBV5-1 and TRBJ2-3; either TRBD1 or TRBD2 may supply D (5 bases each). Trimming cost V 3 bases and J 4 bases, with 18 bases left between them. The CDR3 extends over 16 amino acids. Germline lookup yields CDR1 SGHRS and CDR2 YFSETQ. CDR3 nucleotide sequence: TGCGCCAGCAGCTCCACCGGGGACCGAGGTCCAGATACGCAGTATTTT. Its translation: CASSSTGDRGPDTQYF.

The rearrangement links TRBV6-6 to TRBJ1-6; D is uncertain. Per the germline V gene, CDR1 is MNHNY and CDR2 is SVGAGI (reference sequence). The CDR3 loop spans 15 amino acids. The V end lost 6 bases, the J end lost 10 bases, and 19 bases lay between the germline ends. The CDR3 loop is CASRTSGREHSPLHF. The DNA of the CDR3 is TGTGCCAGCAGGACCTCCGGGAGGGAACACTCACCCCTCCACTTT.

The chain is built from TRBV5-4 and TRBJ2-6; no firm D call. CDR3 length equals 16 residues. CDR1 is SGHNT, CDR2 YYREEE, per germline (reference sequence). V gave up 4 bases and J gave up 0 bases, with 11 bases separating them. CDR3 coding DNA: TGTGCCAGCAGCCTTGTTAAATCCTCTGGGGCCAACGTCCTGACTTTC. Amino acids: CASSLVKSSGANVLTF.

The V call is TRBV27, the J call TRBJ1-1, with TRBD1 matching 11 bases. This CDR3 is 16 amino acids long. Per germline, CDR1 MNHEY and CDR2 SMNVEV (reference sequence). J lost 4 bases, V lost 4 bases, and 8 bases had no gene match. CDR3 in DNA: TGTGCCAGCAGTTCGGGACAGGGGGATCGAAGCACTGAAGCTTTCTTT. Its translation: CASSSGQGDRSTEAFF.

This clone was observed a few times. This chain links TRBV4-1 with TRBJ1-6; TRBD1 matches 7 bases. CDR1 is MGHRA and CDR2 is YSYEKL in the germline V gene. CDR3 size: 16 residues. The V segment lost 5 bases and the J segment 10 bases; nucleotides outside the gene matches: 14. CDR3 bases: TGCGCCAGCAGCTCAGCAACAGGGGCCCTTAGGTCACCCCTCCACTTT. It specifies CASSSATGALRSPLHF.

The chain recombines TRBV5-6 with TRBJ1-6, with 8 bases aligning to TRBD1. The CDR3 is made up of 17 amino acids. The junction had 5 bases not matched to a gene; V was cut back by 3 bases and J by 0 bases. Looked up from germline, CDR1 is SGHDT and CDR2 is YYEEEE. The CDR3 reads CASSSGQVSSYNSPLHF. DNA of the CDR3: TGTGCCAGCAGCTCGGGACAGGTCAGCTCCTATAATTCACCCCTCCACTTT.

The rearrangement uses TRBV18 and TRBJ1-1; no reliable D call. Trimming left V 2 bases short and J 3 bases short, with 10 bases between. The CDR3 covers 14 residues. The germline CDR1 and CDR2 sequences are KGHSH and LQKENI. The CDR3 sequence: CASSPSLGYTEAFF. The CDR3, as DNA: TGTGCCAGCTCACCAAGTCTGGGCTACACTGAAGCTTTCTTT.

With respect to this clone: One junction end does not reproduce the germline sequence, and a read error may be involved. The chain uses TRBV5-1 and TRBJ1-3; D possibly corresponds to TRBD1 (5 bases). In germline, CDR1 is SGHRS, CDR2 YFSETQ. This CDR3 region has 16 residues. The CDR3 loop is CTSSLDSESSGNTIYF. CDR3 nucleotides: TGCACCAGCAGTCTTGACAGCGAGAGCTCTGGAAACACCATATATTTT.

V gene TRBV7-2 combines with J gene TRBJ2-5, with 13 positions matching TRBD2. The germline V gene encodes CDR1 SGHTA and CDR2 FQGNSA. V shed 7 bases and J 5 bases; nucleotides not matched to a gene: 7. CDR3 length: 15 amino acids. The CDR3 region has the DNA TGTGCCAGCAAACTAGCGGGGGGGCAGGGGGAGACCCAGTACTTC. It codes for CASKLAGGQGETQYF.

This clone was detected a few times. V usage is TRBV5-8 and J usage is TRBJ2-2, with TRBD2 matching 7 bases. CDR1 is SGHTS, CDR2 YDEGEE, per germline. This CDR3 spans 16 amino acids. The trim removed 5 bases at V and 1 base at J, leaving 8 bases unmatched. CDR3 loop: CASRPGGSGNTGELFF. The CDR3 DNA follows: TGTGCCAGCAGACCGGGAGGTAGCGGGAACACCGGGGAGCTGTTTTTT.